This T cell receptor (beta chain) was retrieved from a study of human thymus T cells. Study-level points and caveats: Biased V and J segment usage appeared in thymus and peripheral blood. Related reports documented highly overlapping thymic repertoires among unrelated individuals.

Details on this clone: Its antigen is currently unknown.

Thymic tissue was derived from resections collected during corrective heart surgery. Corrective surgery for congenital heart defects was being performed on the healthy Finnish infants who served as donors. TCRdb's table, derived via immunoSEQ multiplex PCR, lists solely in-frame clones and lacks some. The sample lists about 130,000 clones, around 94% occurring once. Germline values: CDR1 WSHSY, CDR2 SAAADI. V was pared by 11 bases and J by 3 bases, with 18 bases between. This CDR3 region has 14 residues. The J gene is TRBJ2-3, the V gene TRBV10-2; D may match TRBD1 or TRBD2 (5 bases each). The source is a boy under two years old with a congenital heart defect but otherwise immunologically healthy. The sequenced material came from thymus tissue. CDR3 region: CAAPPAGRTDTQYF. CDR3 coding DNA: TGCGCCGCCCCACCGGCAGGGAGAACAGATACGCAGTATTTT.